The 30 T cell receptor beta chains in this list originate from one sample, sequenced in a study of cytomegalovirus exposure and HLA in healthy donors. The study ran its PCR with 60 Vbeta and 13 Jbeta primers. TCRdb keeps only in-frame clones here, not all; method: immunoSEQ multiplex PCR. The table includes about 59,000 clones, about 83% detected once. The sequencing input was PBMCs. The receptors were gathered from a human donor in good health.

This sequence joins TRBV7-2 and TRBJ1-2; D unresolved. Between the trimmed V and J ends, which lost 1 base and 5 bases, there was a span of 8 bases. The CDR3 spans 13 residues. The V gene's germline CDR1 is SGHTA and CDR2 FQGNSA. CDR3 nucleotide sequence: TGTGCCAGCAGCTTAGGCTCACTGTATGGCTACACCTTC. As protein: CASSLGSLYGYTF.

The gene calls are TRBV4-3 and TRBJ2-6; 11 bases map to TRBD1. The CDR3 loop spans 17 amino acids. Unmatched junction bases numbered 4, after V lost 3 bases and J lost 3 bases. CDR1 is LGHNA, CDR2 YSLEER, per germline. CDR3 nucleotides: TGCGCCAGCAGCCAGGGGACAGGGGGAGATGGGGCCAACGTCCTGACTTTC. Its protein is CASSQGTGGDGANVLTF.

The V call is TRBV5-1, the J call TRBJ2-1, with D perhaps matching TRBD1 (6 bases). V lost 0 bases and J lost 7, with 17 bases in between. This CDR3 is built from 16 residues. Per germline, CDR1 SGHRS and CDR2 YFSETQ. CDR3 sequence reads: CASSLGGRGFLNEQFF. CDR3 bases: TGCGCCAGCAGCTTGGGGGGCAGGGGATTTTTAAATGAGCAGTTCTTC.

The CDR3 region is CASSLGTGVYAFF. Here the CDR3 DNA reads TGTGCCAGCAGCCTAGGGACAGGGGTATATGCTTTCTTT. The rearrangement uses TRBV4-2 and TRBJ1-1, with 10 bases identical to TRBD1. The ends lost 4 bases at V and 11 bases at J; junction bases unmatched: 7. Germline V gene sequence: CDR1 LGHNA, CDR2 YNFKEQ. The CDR3 has 13 amino acids.

This chain connects TRBV7-9 to TRBJ2-1, with D possibly TRBD1 on 5 matching bases. Germline V gives CDR1 SEHNR, CDR2 FQNEAQ (reference sequence). Trimming took 5 bases from V and 4 from J, leaving 12 bases between them. CDR3 length: 14 amino acids. The CDR3 sequence is CASSRGQTYNEQFF. Here the CDR3 DNA reads TGTGCCAGCAGCCGTGGACAAACATACAATGAGCAGTTCTTC.

DNA for the CDR3: TGCGCCAGCAGCTTGGCGGTGGTTGCCTACAATGAGCAGTTCTTC. This sequence encodes CASSLAVVAYNEQFF. The chain joins TRBV5-1 to TRBJ2-1; the D is unclear. Germline loops: CDR1 SGHRS, CDR2 YFSETQ. Trimming pared 0 bases from V and 2 bases from J, leaving 9 bases between. This CDR3 has 15 residues.

The V call is TRBV7-3, the J call TRBJ1-4, with a possible D match to TRBD1 (5 bases). Germline-derived CDR1 and CDR2 are SGHTA and FQGTGA. V dropped 5 bases and J dropped 1 base, with 11 bases sitting between them. The CDR3 sequence is 15 residues long. The CDR3 DNA sequence: TGTGCCAGCAGCAAGACCGACAGAACTAATGAAAAACTGTTTTTT. Encoded protein: CASSKTDRTNEKLFF.

The chain combines TRBV2 with TRBJ2-5, with D unclear. The CDR3 is 11 amino acids. Per germline, CDR1 SNHLY and CDR2 FYNNEI. V was clipped by 8 bases and J by 4 bases, with 8 bases between them. In nucleotides, the CDR3 is TGTGCCAGCTCGCTTAGAGAGACCCAGTACTTC. Its translation is CASSLRETQYF.

V gene TRBV30 combines with J gene TRBJ1-1; D uncertain. Trimming cost V 1 base and J 6 bases, with 12 bases left between them. Germline loops: CDR1 GTSNPN, CDR2 SVGIG (reference sequence). The CDR3 is 13 amino acids. The CDR3 DNA sequence: TGTGCCTGGAGTGACGGGTTTGATGCTGAAGCTTTCTTT. Translation: CAWSDGFDAEAFF.

This chain links TRBV15 with TRBJ2-2; TRBD2 aligns across 10 bases. CDR1 is LNHNV, CDR2 YYDKDF, per germline (reference sequence). CDR3 length equals 17 residues. J lost 2 bases, V lost 6 bases, and 9 bases had no gene match. The CDR3 sequence is CATSNGAGGYNTGELFF. For the CDR3, the DNA is TGTGCCACCAGTAACGGAGCGGGAGGGTACAACACCGGGGAGCTGTTTTTT.

The J gene is TRBJ1-4, the V gene TRBV27, with no clear D. V gave up 2 bases and J gave up 4 bases, with 8 bases separating them. Germline V gene data show CDR1 as MNHEY and CDR2 as SMNVEV (reference sequence). CDR3 length equals 14 residues. The CDR3 DNA reads TGTGCCAGCAGTTTAGGCAGAATTAATGAAAAACTGTTTTTT. Translated: CASSLGRINEKLFF. Variable domain in full (rest from reference TRBV27 and TRBJ1-4): EAQVTQNPRYLITVTGKKLTVTCSQNMNHEYMSWYRQDPGLGLRQIYYSMNVEVTDKGDVPEGYKVSRKEKRNFPLILESPSPNQTSLYFCASSLGRINEKLFFGSGTQLSVL.

This chain links TRBV15 with TRBJ2-7; a weak D match, TRBD2 (6 bases). Germline-derived CDR1 and CDR2 are LNHNV and YYDKDF (reference sequence). V was clipped by 5 bases and J by 5 bases, with 19 bases between them. This CDR3 spans 15 amino acids. The CDR3 DNA follows: TGTGCCACCAGCGCCCGACTAGATCGGATCCACGAGCAGTACTTC. Translation: CATSARLDRIHEQYF.

This chain uses TRBV15 with TRBJ1-2; D unresolved. Trimming removed 0 bases from V and 7 bases from J, with 6 bases in between. The CDR3 runs to 12 residues. In germline, CDR1 is LNHNV, CDR2 YYDKDF (reference sequence). The CDR3 here is CATSRDNGGYTF. CDR3 DNA: TGTGCCACCAGCAGAGATAACGGTGGCTACACCTTC.

The V and J genes are TRBV10-3 and TRBJ2-7, with 10 nucleotides matching TRBD2. Germline CDR1 and CDR2: ENHRY and SYGVKD. J was trimmed by 5 bases and V by 8 bases; bases with no gene match: 9. The CDR3 covers 14 residues. In nucleotides, the CDR3 is TGTGCCATCCAGTCAGCGGGGGGGCCTAACGAGCAGTACTTC. It is translated as CAIQSAGGPNEQYF.

The chain joins TRBV7-2 to TRBJ2-5; TRBD2 aligns across 8 bases. The CDR3 has 14 residues. J was trimmed by 5 bases and V by 7 bases; bases with no gene match: 9. The germline gives CDR1 SGHTA, CDR2 FQGNSA. As DNA, the CDR3 is TGTGCCAGCAACCGGGGGGGCCTCGGGGAGACCCAGTACTTC. Translation: CASNRGGLGETQYF.

The rearrangement uses TRBV10-2 and TRBJ1-5; possible D gene TRBD1, 5 bases. This CDR3 contains 15 residues. The V end was cut by 5 bases, the J end by 2 bases, with 13 bases between. The germline CDR1 and CDR2 sequences are WSHSY and SAAADI. CDR3 protein: CASSSLGQGNQPQHF. The CDR3 bases are TGCGCCAGCAGTTCCCTTGGACAAGGCAATCAGCCCCAGCATTTT.

The rearrangement joins TRBV5-1 to TRBJ2-3; 11 bases are a match to TRBD2. This CDR3 is 16 amino acids long. With V trimmed by 0 bases and J by 9 bases, 9 bases remained unmatched. Looked up from germline, CDR1 is SGHRS and CDR2 is YFSETQ. The CDR3, as DNA: TGCGCCAGCAGCTTGGACACTAGCGGGGGAAAACTCACGCAGTATTTT. This encodes CASSLDTSGGKLTQYF.

J is TRBJ2-7 and V is TRBV30, with D possibly TRBD2 on 5 matching bases. The germline V and J ends were trimmed by 4 bases and 9 bases, with 16 bases remaining between them. There are 12 residues in the CDR3. Germline V gives CDR1 GTSNPN, CDR2 SVGIG (reference sequence). The CDR3 sequence: CAWKGSGWGQYF. Here the CDR3 DNA reads TGTGCCTGGAAAGGATCGGGGTGGGGGCAGTACTTC.

The chain recombines TRBV7-3 with TRBJ1-1; D may be TRBD1 (6 bases). The V end lost 5 bases, the J end lost 6 bases, and 16 bases lay between the germline ends. The length of the CDR3 is 14 residues. Per germline, CDR1 SGHTA and CDR2 FQGTGA. CDR3 residues: CASSQGGVNAEAFF. As DNA, the CDR3 is TGTGCCAGCAGCCAAGGGGGGGTTAACGCTGAAGCTTTCTTT.

The chain combines TRBV6-1 with TRBJ1-1; 10 bases are a match to TRBD1. The germline V gene has CDR1 MNHNS and CDR2 SASEGT. Losses at the gene ends were 6 bases for V and 6 bases for J; bases not matched to a gene: 7. The CDR3 runs 14 residues. CDR3 protein: CASRLGTGVPEAFF. The CDR3 DNA reads TGTGCCAGCAGATTAGGGACAGGGGTACCTGAAGCTTTCTTT.

The V gene is TRBV19, the J gene TRBJ2-2, with D possibly TRBD1 on 5 matching bases. The germline V gene has CDR1 LNHDA and CDR2 SQIVND (reference sequence). V lost 5 bases to trimming and J lost 7 bases, with 14 bases between them. The CDR3 length is 14 residues. The CDR3 region has the DNA TGTGCCAGTAGTTTGGACATCCTCCGCGGGGAGCTGTTTTTT. Amino acid sequence: CASSLDILRGELFF.

The V call is TRBV15, the J call TRBJ2-3, with a tentative D call TRBD2 (6 bases). Between the trimmed V and J ends, which lost 9 bases and 3 bases, there was a span of 13 bases. CDR1 and CDR2 from the germline V gene are LNHNV and YYDKDF (reference sequence). The CDR3 contains 13 residues. The CDR3 spells CATQEGTTDTQYF. In nucleotides, the CDR3 is TGTGCCACACAGGAGGGAACGACAGATACGCAGTATTTT.

This clone showed up just once. The chain uses TRBV10-3 and TRBJ1-6, with 8 bases fitting TRBD1. Germline V gives CDR1 ENHRY, CDR2 SYGVKD. The CDR3 runs 14 residues. The J segment lost 9 bases and the V segment lost 3 bases, leaving 4 bases of the junction unmatched. The CDR3 sequence: CAISDGQGGSPLHF. The CDR3 DNA is TGTGCCATCAGTGACGGACAGGGAGGTTCACCCCTCCACTTT.

This clone was observed a few times. V usage is TRBV30 and J usage is TRBJ1-4, with D hard to call. CDR1 and CDR2 from the germline V gene are GTSNPN and SVGIG (reference sequence). The CDR3 contains 12 residues. Trimming left V 0 bases short and J 8 bases short, with 7 bases between. CDR3 sequence: CAWSVRWEKLFF. The CDR3 bases are TGTGCCTGGAGTGTTCGGTGGGAAAAACTGTTTTTT.

The V and J genes are TRBV6-1 and TRBJ2-7; 7 bases are shared with TRBD1. Trimming at V came to 6 bases and at J to 5 bases, leaving 10 bases not matched to a gene. CDR1 is MNHNS and CDR2 is SASEGT in the germline V gene. The CDR3 consists of 14 residues. The CDR3 spells CASRTSGTAHEQYF. The CDR3 region has the DNA TGTGCCAGCAGGACCTCCGGGACAGCCCACGAGCAGTACTTC.

The genes are TRBV9 and TRBJ1-2; TRBD1 agrees at 9 bases. The CDR3 loop spans 15 amino acids. Trimming cost V 2 bases and J 6 bases; bases outside gene matches: 8. Germline values: CDR1 SGDLS, CDR2 YYNGEE. CDR3: CASSVQGTGFNGYTF. CDR3 DNA: TGTGCCAGCAGCGTTCAGGGGACAGGGTTCAATGGCTACACCTTC.

This clone was observed a single time. This rearrangement joins TRBV28 to TRBJ2-7; TRBD2 matches at 12 bases. The germline V gene encodes CDR1 MDHEN and CDR2 SYDVKM. V lost 6 bases and J lost 3; bases outside the gene matches: 6. This CDR3 is 15 amino acids long. The CDR3 loop reads CASRVGLAGNYEQYF. The CDR3 nucleotides are TGTGCCAGCAGGGTTGGACTAGCGGGAAACTACGAGCAGTACTTC.

This chain joins TRBV9 and TRBJ1-6; tentatively, D is TRBD1 (5 bases). The germline V gene encodes CDR1 SGDLS and CDR2 YYNGEE. This CDR3 has 15 amino acids. Trimming removed 3 bases at V and 10 bases at J, with 17 bases between. DNA for the CDR3: TGTGCCAGCAGCGGACGGGGGAGGGTTGGGTCACCCCTCCACTTT. Translation gives CASSGRGRVGSPLHF.

This rearrangement joins TRBV11-1 to TRBJ2-1; 8 bases are a match to TRBD2. Germline V gene sequence: CDR1 SGHAT, CDR2 FQDESV (reference sequence). With 3 bases clipped from V and 8 bases from J, the junction kept 9 bases outside the gene matches. There are 15 residues in the CDR3. The CDR3 bases are TGTGCCAGCAGCTTCAGGTCAGAGCGGGAGTATGAGCAGTTCTTC. This codes for CASSFRSEREYEQFF.

V and J are TRBV5-1 and TRBJ1-6; maybe TRBD1 (5 bases). Germline V CDR1 and CDR2: SGHRS, YFSETQ. The CDR3 contains 15 residues. V gave up 4 bases and J gave up 6 bases, with 14 bases separating them. The CDR3 DNA sequence: TGCGCCAGCAGCACGACCGGGACTCTTAATTCACCCCTCCACTTT. Encoded protein: CASSTTGTLNSPLHF.